This T cell receptor beta chain was sequenced during a study of Ad26.COV2.S vaccination and SARS-CoV-2 variants (dated by TCRdb to about 2021). For the study in its entirety: Vaccine-arm donors were drawn from COV1001, a multicentre, randomized, double-blind, placebo-controlled phase I-IIa trial of Ad26.COV2.S in healthy adults. A total of 32 samples were included in the TCR-sequenced set, comprising roughly 19 Ad26.COV2.S vaccine recipients, 5 placebo recipients and 8 SARS-CoV-2 convalescent individuals. TCRbeta repertoire sequencing served as the tool for gauging how specific and how broad the SARS-CoV-2-reactive T cell receptors were following Ad26.COV2.S vaccination. Ad26.COV2.S was administered intramuscularly at 5 x 10^10 or 1 x 10^11 viral particles, either as a single shot or as two shots given 56 days apart. Throughout the experiments and outcome assessment, investigators stayed blinded to trial group allocation. Trial participants were randomized into five groups of five, in which low-dose or high-dose Ad26.COV2.S was given once or twice, or placebo was given on both occasions.

The immunoSEQ Assay was used to sequence TCRbeta CDR3 regions. After extraction, genomic DNA underwent amplification by bias-controlled multiplex PCR, followed by high-throughput sequencing. The original pipeline was this. To quantify the absolute abundance of each unique TCRbeta CDR3 region, sequences were collapsed and filtered. T cell fraction was estimated by normalization of TCRbeta template counts to usable DNA, with usable DNA being measured through amplification of reference genes present in all nucleated cells. Repertoire TCRs were annotated as SARS-CoV-2-specific when V gene, CDR3 amino acid sequence and J gene were exactly matched to a known reactive TCR set. The reference SARS-CoV-2 TCR set came from MIRA and was filtered for enrichment in COVID-19-positive ImmuneCODE repertoires, removing public or cross-reactive TCRs. Based on the MIRA antigens, annotated TCRs were further analysed at the level of specific ORF or position within ORF. Depth was the summed frequency of annotated unique rearrangements, while breadth was defined as annotated unique rearrangements over total unique productive rearrangements. Group comparisons of TCR breadth used two-sided Wilcoxon rank-sum tests. The clones in this table, taken by TCRdb from immuneACCESS, are in-frame only. Not every clone is retained; where verified, under half of the shortfall comes from an unresolved V gene, and the cause of the rest is unknown. Clone size and the V and J calls come from that table; the DNA yielded D and trimming. The sample table lists hundreds of thousands of clones, 89% of them with a count of one. Of the sample, 2.5% to 3% falls within the top ten clones.

Remarks on this clone: Which antigen it targets is not known. There are no base qualities to consult, and no much larger clone falls within one base.

The investigation overall reported the following: According to the authors, total T cell responses may have been underestimated by the TCR breadth and depth analyses. Vaccine and placebo recipients had similar non-spike TCR breadth, a finding consistent with the vaccine containing only spike. The study was not powered for comparison of responses between vaccine doses or regimens. Substantial breadth of spike-specific CD8+ and CD4+ T cell responses was reported after vaccination. Spike-specific TCR breadth was higher in Ad26.COV2.S recipients than in placebo recipients (P = 0.0014).

Measured from the cysteine to the phenylalanine, the CDR3 is 11 residues long. The sequence is cut down to CDR3 DNA, 33 bases in frame from base 1. CDR1 LNHDA and CDR2 SQIVND were looked up in the germline V gene (reference sequence). The trim is 3 bases for V and 13 bases for J, with a gap of 10 bases between the germline ends. The treatment or condition label, as the study defines it: 15 to 20 received Ad26.COV2.S at low or high dose, single or two shots; about 5 received placebo; per-sample allocation not given. Repertoires of vaccine and placebo recipients were sequenced from samples taken on day 63 after the first injection. Cohort 1b enrolled 25 to 30 adults aged 18-55 years at a single site in Boston, USA, between 29 July and 7 August 2020. Ad26.COV2.S was a replication-incompetent adenovirus type 26 vector that expressed a prefusion-stabilized SARS-CoV-2 spike protein derived from the original Wuhan strain.

Source: peripheral blood, taken in a trial of Ad26.COV2.S vaccine versus placebo. The sequence came from a person aged 18-65 years who received the Ad26.COV2.S COVID-19 vaccine or a placebo. The rearranged segments are TRBV19 and TRBJ1-3; the D segment cannot be called with confidence. The CDR3 region has the sequence CASSIGTLIYF. DNA sequence: TGTGCCAGTAGTATCGGTACCCTTATATATTTT.